This T cell receptor beta chain stems from a study of T cells after yellow fever vaccination. Study observations and caveats: Few clonotypes appeared in both CD4 and CD8 compartments. The study noted that FACS-sorted repertoires could contain abundant clonotypes contaminating from the bulk population.

This clonotype was detected a few times. What it binds is not known. J lost 5 bases, V lost 1 base, and 5 bases had no gene match. This CDR3 is built from 16 residues. Germline V gene data show CDR1 as MGHRA and CDR2 as YSYEKL. For TCR, cDNA came from 5'RACE template switching, which added a universal primer site and UMIs. TCRdb reanalysed the 5' RACE reads using MiXCR and keeps one entry per CDR3 protein. In the table there are tens of thousands of distinct CDR3 sequences, around 7.7% of which are singletons. The source was CD8+ T cells sorted from PBMCs, collected on the day of the yellow fever booster vaccination. The origin of this receptor is a man aged 25 to 40 who received the YFV17D yellow fever vaccine. The chain is built from TRBV4-1 and TRBJ2-1, with 10 bases aligning to TRBD2. The CDR3 loop is CASSQAQLAGNNEQFF. CDR3 DNA sequence: TGCGCCAGCAGCCAAGCCCAACTAGCGGGGAACAATGAGCAGTTCTTC.